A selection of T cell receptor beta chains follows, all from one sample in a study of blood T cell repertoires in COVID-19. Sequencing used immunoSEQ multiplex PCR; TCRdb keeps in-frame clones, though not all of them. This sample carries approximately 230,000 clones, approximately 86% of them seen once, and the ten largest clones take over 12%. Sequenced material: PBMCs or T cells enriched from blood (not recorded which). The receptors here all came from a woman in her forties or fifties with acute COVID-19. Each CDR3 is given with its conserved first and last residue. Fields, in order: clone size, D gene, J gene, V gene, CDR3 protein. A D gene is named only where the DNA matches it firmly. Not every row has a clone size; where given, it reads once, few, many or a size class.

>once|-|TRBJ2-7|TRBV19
CASSSLSAGDNEQYF
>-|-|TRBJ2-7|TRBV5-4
CASSEGREQYF
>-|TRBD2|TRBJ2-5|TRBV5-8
CASSPGLAGYETQYF
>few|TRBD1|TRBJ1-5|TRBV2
CASSGTGGAGNQPQHF
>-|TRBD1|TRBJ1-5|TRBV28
CASRPYSTGGRRNQPQHF
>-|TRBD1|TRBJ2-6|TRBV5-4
CATGTGPVAGANVLTF
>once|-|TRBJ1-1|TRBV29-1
CSVDRGMAMNTEAFF
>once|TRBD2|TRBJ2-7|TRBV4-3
CASSQVDGGSYEQYF
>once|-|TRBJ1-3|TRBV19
CASSTGVFSGNTIYF
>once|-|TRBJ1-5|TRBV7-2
CASSSQGGIIIQPQHF
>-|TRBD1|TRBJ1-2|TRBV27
CASSLAQGAYGYTF
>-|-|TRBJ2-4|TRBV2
CASSEVGAAKNIQYF
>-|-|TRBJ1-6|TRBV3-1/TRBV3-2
CASSQGGAYGSPLHF
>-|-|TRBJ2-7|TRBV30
CAWSRGGNSYEQYF
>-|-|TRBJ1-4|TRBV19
CASNPGQATNEKLFF
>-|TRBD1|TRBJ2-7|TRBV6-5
CASSKGQGSYEQYF
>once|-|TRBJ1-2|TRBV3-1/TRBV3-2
CASSQGGLTNYGYTF
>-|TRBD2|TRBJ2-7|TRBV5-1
CASSLSGGYEQYF
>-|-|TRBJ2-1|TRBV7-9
CASTLAAGSYNEQFF
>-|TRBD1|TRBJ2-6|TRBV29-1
CSVVGLGTGGSSGANVLTF
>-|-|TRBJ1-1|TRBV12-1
CASSFAVGVWGWYTEAFF
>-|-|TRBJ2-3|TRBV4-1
CASSQENSPSTDTQYF
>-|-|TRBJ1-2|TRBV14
CASSQGGQGLNYGYTF
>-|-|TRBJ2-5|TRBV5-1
CASSFSINLQETQYF
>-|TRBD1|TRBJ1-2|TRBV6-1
CASSPDRVYGYTF
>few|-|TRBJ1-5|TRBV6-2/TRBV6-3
CASSSPGRGTSNQPQHF
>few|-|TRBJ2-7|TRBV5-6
CASSSLYEQYF
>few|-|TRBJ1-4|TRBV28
CASAPAPGLKNEKLFF
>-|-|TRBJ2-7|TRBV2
CASSEYNEQYF
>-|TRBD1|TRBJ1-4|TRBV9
CASSASGTGGEKLFF
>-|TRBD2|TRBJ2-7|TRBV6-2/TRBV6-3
CASSYSASGDPYEQYF
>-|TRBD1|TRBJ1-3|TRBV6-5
CASRPTGAGNTIYF
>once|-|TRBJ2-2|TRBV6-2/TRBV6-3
CASSYQGRIGTRELFF
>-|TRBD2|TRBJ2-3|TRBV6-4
CASSVLAGASDTQYF
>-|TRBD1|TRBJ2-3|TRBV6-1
CASSEQGETDTQYF
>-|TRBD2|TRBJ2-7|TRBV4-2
CASSQLASGSYEQYF
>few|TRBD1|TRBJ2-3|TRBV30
CAWSVDRRQYF
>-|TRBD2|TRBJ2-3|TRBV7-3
CASSPGHAGGTDTQYF
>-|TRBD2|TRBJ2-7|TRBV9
CASSPRTSSTYEQYF
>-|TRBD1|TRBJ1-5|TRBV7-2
CASSNKTGYSNQPQHF
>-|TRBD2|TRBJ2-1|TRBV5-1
CASSLRTSGSRGEQFF
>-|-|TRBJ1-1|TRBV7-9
CASSLGLRGLNTEAFF
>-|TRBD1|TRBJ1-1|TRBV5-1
CASSQWTGAKNTEAFF
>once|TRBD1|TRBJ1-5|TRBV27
CASMTGLNQPQHF
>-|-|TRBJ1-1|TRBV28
CASGTVGAEAFF
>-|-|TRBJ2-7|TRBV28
CASSLGTGSGLGVWGSYEQYF
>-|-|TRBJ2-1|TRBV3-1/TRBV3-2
CASSQGDAPRGARKNEQFF
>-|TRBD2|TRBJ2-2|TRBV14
CASSPGSSGRALKTGELFF
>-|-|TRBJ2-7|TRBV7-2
CASSLKTLSYEQYF
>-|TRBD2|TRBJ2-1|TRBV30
CAWSVLSAGEYNEQFF
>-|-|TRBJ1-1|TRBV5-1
CASSLAGENTEAFF
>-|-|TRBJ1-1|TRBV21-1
CASSKARQGVRGYTEAFF
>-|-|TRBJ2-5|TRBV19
CASSIALVSETQYF
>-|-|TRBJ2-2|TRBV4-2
CASSQVTGPRSGELFF
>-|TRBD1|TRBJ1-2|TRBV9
CASSVTGGPDGYTF
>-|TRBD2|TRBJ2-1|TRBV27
CASSLSRLAGRNEQFF
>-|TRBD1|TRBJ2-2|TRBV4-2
CASTQGVTGELFF